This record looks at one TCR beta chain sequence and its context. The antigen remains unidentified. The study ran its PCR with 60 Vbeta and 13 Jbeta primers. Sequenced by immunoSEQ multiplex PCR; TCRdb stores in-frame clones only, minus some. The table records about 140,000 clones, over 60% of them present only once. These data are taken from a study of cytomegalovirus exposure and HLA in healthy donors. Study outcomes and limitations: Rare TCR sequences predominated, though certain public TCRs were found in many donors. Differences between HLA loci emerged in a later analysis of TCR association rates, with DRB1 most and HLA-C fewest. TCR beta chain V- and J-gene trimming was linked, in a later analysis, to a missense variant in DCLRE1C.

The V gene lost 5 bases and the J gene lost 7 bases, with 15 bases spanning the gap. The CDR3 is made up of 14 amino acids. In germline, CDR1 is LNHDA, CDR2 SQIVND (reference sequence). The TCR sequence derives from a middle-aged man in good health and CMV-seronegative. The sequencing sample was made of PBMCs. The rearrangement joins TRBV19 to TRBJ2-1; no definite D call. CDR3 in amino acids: CASSPPGPRNEQFF. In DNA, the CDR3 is TGTGCCAGTAGTCCCCCGGGTCCTAGGAATGAGCAGTTCTTC.